These 26 T cell receptor beta chains were sequenced from one sample in a study of blood T cell repertoires in COVID-19. TCRdb's copy holds only in-frame clones and misses some; the assay was immunoSEQ multiplex PCR. The sample consists of some 21,000 clones, under 90% of them appearing once. Specimen: peripheral blood. All receptors derive from a human donor in a cohort sampled during active COVID-19.

The chain has TRBV7-9 and TRBJ1-1, with D unresolved. CDR3 size: 13 residues. Per germline, CDR1 SEHNR and CDR2 FQNEAQ (reference sequence). V gave up 7 bases and J gave up 0 bases, with 9 bases separating them. In DNA form, the CDR3 reads TGTGCCAGCACCCGAGCTGTGAACACTGAAGCTTTCTTT. Translation: CASTRAVNTEAFF.

This clone has only a few counts. The chain couples TRBV6-2 or TRBV6-3 to TRBJ2-7, with no clear D. The CDR3 extends over 11 amino acids. In germline, CDR1 is MNHEY, CDR2 SVGEGT. V was trimmed by 5 bases and J by 3 bases, leaving 5 bases between them. CDR3 nucleotide sequence: TGTGCCAGCAGTGTCGTCTACGAGCAGTACTTC. Protein sequence: CASSVVYEQYF.

The V call is TRBV4-1, the J call TRBJ2-1, with 10 bases matching TRBD2. This CDR3 has 17 amino acids. The germline CDR1 and CDR2 sequences are MGHRA and YSYEKL. After removal of 5 bases from V and 4 bases from J, the junction contained 11 bases not matched to a gene. The chain's CDR3 is CASSISGGGSSYNEQFF. The CDR3 bases are TGCGCCAGCAGCATCAGCGGGGGGGGATCTTCTTACAATGAGCAGTTCTTC.

The V call is TRBV5-1, the J call TRBJ1-1; TRBD1 matches at 9 bases. The V and J ends lost 2 bases and 5 bases, in that order; junction bases with no gene match: 16. CDR3 size: 18 residues. In germline, CDR1 is SGHRS, CDR2 YFSETQ. The CDR3 sequence is CASSLTGTGFLIGTEAFF. The CDR3 DNA sequence: TGCGCCAGCAGCTTAACAGGGACAGGGTTTTTAATAGGTACTGAAGCTTTCTTT.

This sequence joins TRBV7-9 and TRBJ2-1; 7 bases align to TRBD2. This CDR3 contains 13 residues. The germline V gene has CDR1 SEHNR and CDR2 FQNEAQ (reference sequence). J lost 6 bases, V lost 4 bases, and 3 bases had no gene match. CDR3 nucleotide sequence: TGTGCCAGCAGCTGGGGCGGGGGCAATGAGCAGTTCTTC. Amino acid sequence: CASSWGGGNEQFF.

V usage is TRBV19 and J usage is TRBJ2-7; D is uncertain. The CDR3 runs to 14 residues. Per the germline V gene, CDR1 is LNHDA and CDR2 is SQIVND (reference sequence). Trimming left V 1 base short and J 1 base short, with 8 bases between. The CDR3 DNA reads TGTGCCAGTAGTATAGCCCTAGGATCCTACGAGCAGTACTTC. Translated: CASSIALGSYEQYF. The full variable domain, rest sourced from reference TRBV19 and TRBJ2-7, is DGGITQSPKYLFRKEGQNVTLSCEQNLNHDAMYWYRQDPGQGLRLIYYSQIVNDFQKGDIAEGYSVSREKKESFPLTVTSAQKNPTAFYLCASSIALGSYEQYFGPGTRLTVT.

The chain links TRBV5-1 to TRBJ1-5; the match to TRBD1 covers 8 bases. Per the germline V gene, CDR1 is SGHRS and CDR2 is YFSETQ. The ends lost 4 bases at V and 0 bases at J; junction bases unmatched: 6. The CDR3 covers 16 residues. For the CDR3, the DNA is TGCGCCAGCAGCCGGACAGGGAGGGATAGCAATCAGCCCCAGCATTTT. Translating gives CASSRTGRDSNQPQHF.

The CDR3, as DNA: TGTGCCAGCAGCTTAGTACAGGGGGCGGGTACTGAAGCTTTCTTT. Protein: CASSLVQGAGTEAFF. The rearrangement uses TRBV11-3 and TRBJ1-1, with 9 bases lining up with TRBD1. Trimming at V came to 1 base and at J to 5 bases, leaving 5 bases not matched to a gene. Germline-derived CDR1 and CDR2 are SGHNT and YENEEA. The CDR3 has 15 amino acids. The entire variable domain, with the rest obtained from reference TRBV11-3 and TRBJ1-1, is as follows: EAGVVQSPRYKIIEKKQPVAFWCNPISGHNTLYWYLQNLGQGPELLIRYENEEAVDDSQLPKDRFSAERLKGVDSTLKIQPAELGDSAVYLCASSLVQGAGTEAFFGQGTRLTVV.

This clone was observed a handful of times. Different DNA sequences within this sample yield the same CDR3. The chain carries TRBV5-4 and TRBJ1-6; D remains ambiguous. The V gene's germline CDR1 is SGHNT and CDR2 YYREEE (reference sequence). Trimming cost V 0 bases and J 4 bases, with 5 bases left between them. The CDR3 runs to 14 residues. CDR3 loop: CASSLDRYNSPLHF. The CDR3 DNA reads as TGTGCCAGCAGCTTGGACAGATATAATTCACCCCTCCACTTT.

This chain uses TRBV6-5 with TRBJ1-1, with D possibly matching TRBD1 (5 bases). The CDR3 loop spans 13 amino acids. The germline V gene has CDR1 MNHEY and CDR2 SVGAGI. Trimming removed 11 bases at V and 7 bases at J, with 20 bases between. In nucleotides, the CDR3 is TGTGCCGGGGGGGAGTACGTGTTAAATGAAGCTTTCTTT. This translates into CAGGEYVLNEAFF.

This chain uses TRBV5-1 with TRBJ1-5, with 11 bases aligning to TRBD1. CDR1 and CDR2 from the germline V gene are SGHRS and YFSETQ. V was pared by 0 bases and J by 6 bases, with 2 bases of the junction left unmatched. There are 15 residues in the CDR3. The CDR3 reads CASSLGGTGGQPQHF. Here the CDR3 DNA reads TGCGCCAGCAGCTTGGGGGGGACAGGGGGTCAGCCCCAGCATTTT.

This clone was counted a few times. The chain has TRBV7-8 and TRBJ1-4; 7 bases map to TRBD1. Per germline, CDR1 SGHVS and CDR2 FQNEAQ. With 4 bases clipped from V and 2 bases from J, the junction kept 7 bases outside the gene matches. The CDR3 loop spans 16 amino acids. DNA of the CDR3: TGTGCCAGCAGCTCAGGGGGTGTAGTGACTAATGAAAAACTGTTTTTT. This translates into CASSSGGVVTNEKLFF.

V usage is TRBV24-1 and J usage is TRBJ1-1; 11 nucleotides line up with TRBD1. Trimming at V came to 9 bases and at J to 8 bases, leaving 7 bases not matched to a gene. This CDR3 is 13 amino acids long. Germline CDR1 is KGHDR and CDR2 is SFDVKD. CDR3 residues: CATASRTGGEAFF. The CDR3 DNA is TGTGCCACCGCCAGCCGGACAGGGGGCGAAGCTTTCTTT.

As concerns this clone: Other DNA variants within this sample encode the same CDR3. The chain links TRBV3-1 (or the pseudogene TRBV3-2) to TRBJ2-7; D gene unclear. Looked up from germline, CDR1 is LGHDT and CDR2 is YNNKEL (reference sequence). V gave up 2 bases and J gave up 4 bases, with 6 bases separating them. CDR3 size: 12 residues. CDR3 sequence reads: CASSQSRYEQYF. In DNA form, the CDR3 reads TGTGCCAGCAGCCAAAGTAGATACGAGCAGTACTTC.

This clone was counted a few times. The rearrangement links TRBV30 to TRBJ1-1; TRBD1 might be the D (5 bases). The CDR3 contains 14 residues. V lost 0 bases and J lost 8, with 16 bases in between. Per the germline V gene, CDR1 is GTSNPN and CDR2 is SVGIG (reference sequence). The chain's CDR3 is CAWSVYRKRPEAFF. The CDR3 nucleotides read TGTGCCTGGAGTGTGTACAGGAAACGTCCCGAAGCTTTCTTT.

This clone was found once. In DNA, the CDR3 is TGTGCCAGCAGCCCCGGGGGGGGTAATGAGCAGTTCTTC. It yields the protein CASSPGGGNEQFF. The chain carries TRBV3-1 (or the pseudogene TRBV3-2) and TRBJ2-1; TRBD2 aligns across 8 bases. V was clipped by 4 bases and J by 7 bases; unmatched bases: 3. The germline V gene has CDR1 LGHDT and CDR2 YNNKEL (reference sequence). The CDR3 runs to 13 residues.

The V gene is TRBV27, the J gene TRBJ1-2, with D unresolved. V dropped 0 bases and J dropped 7 bases, with 9 bases sitting between them. Germline assignment: CDR1 MNHEY and CDR2 SMNVEV (reference sequence). The CDR3 covers 13 residues. This chain's CDR3 is CASSLSVGGGYTF. CDR3 DNA sequence: TGTGCCAGCAGTTTATCAGTCGGAGGTGGCTACACCTTC.

The CDR3 loop is CASSGRGLLGNEQFF. In nucleotides, the CDR3 is TGTGCCAGCAGCGGCAGGGGGCTGTTGGGGAATGAGCAGTTCTTC. J is TRBJ2-1 and V is TRBV7-8; 8 positions match TRBD1. Trimming took 5 bases from V and 7 from J; bases not matched to a gene: 10. Germline assignment: CDR1 SGHVS and CDR2 FQNEAQ. The CDR3 runs to 15 residues.

The rearrangement joins TRBV9 to TRBJ2-2; 10 bases map to TRBD2. The J segment lost 2 bases and the V segment lost 3 bases, leaving 4 bases of the junction unmatched. CDR3 size: 16 residues. The V gene's germline CDR1 is SGDLS and CDR2 YYNGEE. The CDR3 sequence: CASSAIAGGNTGELFF. CDR3 coding DNA: TGTGCCAGCAGCGCCATAGCGGGGGGTAACACCGGGGAGCTGTTTTTT.

The chain is built from TRBV19 and TRBJ2-2; the D is unclear. V lost 5 bases and J 7 bases, leaving 20 bases between the germline ends. The CDR3 length is 16 residues. The germline CDR1 and CDR2 sequences are LNHDA and SQIVND (reference sequence). The CDR3 nucleotides are TGTGCCAGTAGTTCGTGGGCCGGCCACCGGAACGGGGAGCTGTTTTTT. This encodes CASSSWAGHRNGELFF.

This chain joins TRBV9 and TRBJ2-7; 9 positions agree with TRBD1. Germline V lookup: CDR1 SGDLS, CDR2 YYNGEE. This CDR3 comprises 16 residues. The trim removed 4 bases at V and 3 bases at J, leaving 11 bases unmatched. This CDR3 is CASSQGHGTGNYEQYF. CDR3 in DNA: TGTGCCAGCAGCCAAGGGCATGGGACAGGGAACTACGAGCAGTACTTC.

The V and J genes are TRBV20-1 and TRBJ2-7; D not resolved. This CDR3 is built from 14 residues. Germline CDR1 is DFQATT and CDR2 is SNEGSKA (reference sequence). Trimming removed 3 bases from V and 0 bases from J, with 12 bases in between. CDR3 region: CSASSAFSSYEQYF. In DNA form, the CDR3 reads TGCAGTGCTAGTTCCGCGTTTAGCTCCTACGAGCAGTACTTC.

The sample holds one count of this clone. The CDR3 DNA reads TGTGCCAGCACCAGGACAGCAGCCCTGTCCTACAATGAGCAGTTCTTC. Translation gives CASTRTAALSYNEQFF. The chain combines TRBV27 with TRBJ2-1, with D perhaps matching TRBD1 (6 bases). Trimming stripped 7 bases from V and 1 base from J, with 17 bases between. The CDR3 consists of 16 residues. The germline V gene encodes CDR1 MNHEY and CDR2 SMNVEV (reference sequence).

The chain carries TRBV10-3 and TRBJ2-3; TRBD1 aligns across 7 bases. The CDR3 loop spans 14 amino acids. Looked up from germline, CDR1 is ENHRY and CDR2 is SYGVKD. Losses at the gene ends were 6 bases for V and 6 bases for J; bases not matched to a gene: 9. CDR3 nucleotides: TGTGCCATCAGGACTACGACAGGGTCGGATACGCAGTATTTT. It is translated as CAIRTTTGSDTQYF.

The V and J genes are TRBV6-6 and TRBJ1-2; D remains unclear. The CDR3 runs to 14 residues. V lost 6 bases, J lost 6 bases, and 17 bases lay in between. The germline V gene encodes CDR1 MNHNY and CDR2 SVGAGI (reference sequence). The DNA for the CDR3 is TGTGCCAGCAGGGGCGATATACAGATTGATGGCTACACCTTC. This sequence encodes CASRGDIQIDGYTF.

Of note for this clone: The same CDR3 arises from other DNA sequences in this sample as well. V gene TRBV10-2 combines with J gene TRBJ1-5; D is possibly TRBD1 (5 bases). The V and J ends lost 6 bases and 6 bases respectively, with 12 bases between them. The CDR3 consists of 13 residues. Per the germline V gene, CDR1 is WSHSY and CDR2 is SAAADI. The CDR3 DNA is TGCGCCAGCAGGGGCGGGGCAGGTCAGCCCCAGCATTTT. Translated, it gives CASRGGAGQPQHF.